These 17 T cell receptor beta chains originate from one sample sequenced in a study of T cell responses to AZD1222 COVID-19 vaccine. Some clones are missing from TCRdb's copy, which holds only in-frame ones; the method was immunoSEQ multiplex PCR. This table has over 110,000 clones, 85% to 95% appearing once. This sample comprised peripheral blood, obtained 28 days after the second AZD1222 dose. Receptors were obtained from an adult who received the AZD1222 COVID-19 vaccine.

The chain couples TRBV6-5 to TRBJ2-1; weak D call: TRBD1 (5 bases). The CDR3 sequence is 15 residues long. Looked up from germline, CDR1 is MNHEY and CDR2 is SVGAGI. V was shortened by 5 bases and J by 2 bases, with 13 bases between the two germline ends. The CDR3 DNA reads as TGTGCCAGCAGTCGCAGGGCAGGGACCTACAATGAGCAGTTCTTC. The encoded protein is CASSRRAGTYNEQFF.

The rearrangement links TRBV7-9 to TRBJ1-1; TRBD1 aligns across 7 bases. V dropped 5 bases and J dropped 0; count of bases not matched to a gene: 12. The CDR3 consists of 17 residues. Germline V gene lookup returns CDR1 SEHNR and CDR2 FQNEAQ (reference sequence). The CDR3 sequence: CASSPRTGNMMNTEAFF. DNA of the CDR3: TGTGCCAGCAGCCCTAGGACAGGAAATATGATGAACACTGAAGCTTTCTTT.

The V and J genes are TRBV5-1 and TRBJ2-7, with 9 bases matching TRBD1. The germline CDR1 and CDR2 sequences are SGHRS and YFSETQ. The CDR3 length is 16 residues. V shed 4 bases and J 6 bases; nucleotides not matched to a gene: 14. CDR3 nucleotides: TGCGCCAGCAGCCCGGACCGGGGGACAGGGCTTTCCGAGCAGTACGTC. Protein sequence: CASSPDRGTGLSEQYV.

This clone was seen a single time. The chain couples TRBV4-1 to TRBJ1-5; D unresolved. CDR3 length equals 15 residues. Trimming shortened V by 1 base and J by 6 bases, and 13 bases separated the two germline ends. Per germline, CDR1 MGHRA and CDR2 YSYEKL. CDR3 in DNA: TGCGCCAGCAGCCAAGCGGAAAGTCAACGTCAGCCCCAGCATTTT. Translation: CASSQAESQRQPQHF.

The rearrangement uses TRBV2 and TRBJ2-3; 7 positions agree with TRBD2. The CDR3 covers 14 residues. With V trimmed by 11 bases and J by 0 bases, 8 bases remained unmatched. The germline V gene has CDR1 SNHLY and CDR2 FYNNEI. CDR3: CAGRSGASTDTQYF. In nucleotides, the CDR3 is TGTGCCGGGAGGAGCGGGGCAAGCACAGATACGCAGTATTTT. Full variable domain (remainder filled in from reference TRBV2 and TRBJ2-3): EPEVTQTPSHQVTQMGQEVILRCVPISNHLYFYWYRQILGQKVEFLVSFYNNEISEKSEIFDDQFSVERPDGSNFTLKIRSTKLEDSAMYFCAGRSGASTDTQYFGPGTRLTVL.

A few counts support this clone. This CDR3 reads CASSLASSYEQYV. The CDR3 DNA sequence: TGTGCCAGCAGCTTAGCATCATCCTACGAGCAGTACGTC. The rearrangement uses TRBV7-2 and TRBJ2-7; D not resolved. The length of the CDR3 is 13 residues. Deletions cut 0 bases from V and 1 base from J, with 4 bases between. The V gene's germline CDR1 is SGHTA and CDR2 FQGNSA.

V is TRBV7-9 and J is TRBJ2-7, with TRBD2 identical over 9 bases. With V trimmed by 3 bases and J by 2 bases, 5 bases remained unmatched. CDR1 is SEHNR, CDR2 FQNEAQ, per germline (reference sequence). This CDR3 spans 15 amino acids. CDR3 in DNA: TGTGCCAGCAGCTTTAGCGGGGGCCCAGCCTACGAGCAGTACGTC. Amino acids: CASSFSGGPAYEQYV.

The J gene is TRBJ1-2, the V gene TRBV28; D unresolved. Trimming shortened V by 3 bases and J by 6 bases, and 8 bases separated the two germline ends. This CDR3 is built from 12 residues. Germline assignment: CDR1 MDHEN and CDR2 SYDVKM. CDR3 region: CASSFGVDGYTF. CDR3 coding DNA: TGTGCCAGCAGTTTTGGGGTAGATGGCTACACCTTC.

The V gene is TRBV2, the J gene TRBJ1-4; tentatively, D is TRBD1 (5 bases). Germline V lookup: CDR1 SNHLY, CDR2 FYNNEI. Trimming stripped 8 bases from V and 0 bases from J, with 10 bases between. The CDR3 totals 14 residues. The CDR3 DNA reads as TGTGCCAGCGCGGGGGGTGCAACTAATGAAAAACTGTTTTTT. It translates to CASAGGATNEKLFF. Looking up the rest from reference TRBV2 and TRBJ1-4 gives the full variable domain: EPEVTQTPSHQVTQMGQEVILRCVPISNHLYFYWYRQILGQKVEFLVSFYNNEISEKSEIFDDQFSVERPDGSNFTLKIRSTKLEDSAMYFCASAGGATNEKLFFGSGTQLSVL.

CDR3 DNA: TGTGCCAGCAGCTTAGTGGGGGGTGACTTTACGAACACTGAAGCTTTCTTT. Translation: CASSLVGGDFTNTEAFF. The V gene is TRBV11-2, the J gene TRBJ1-1; D perhaps matches TRBD1 (5 bases). From germline, CDR1 is SGHAT and CDR2 FQNNGV. This CDR3 is 17 amino acids long. Trimming left V 1 base short and J 1 base short, with 16 bases between.

The genes are TRBV9 and TRBJ2-7, with D possibly being TRBD1 or TRBD2 (5 bases each). CDR1 SGDLS and CDR2 YYNGEE come from the germline V gene. V lost 4 bases to trimming and J lost 6 bases, with 14 bases between them. The CDR3 consists of 13 residues. CDR3 loop: CASSPPEGFEQYF. CDR3 DNA: TGTGCCAGCAGCCCCCCCGAGGGGTTCGAGCAGTACTTC.

The chain links TRBV19 to TRBJ1-2; D call uncertain. From germline, CDR1 is LNHDA and CDR2 SQIVND (reference sequence). The CDR3 runs to 15 residues. V was shortened by 1 base and J by 8 bases, with 17 bases between the two germline ends. The CDR3 loop is CASSIARRAVGGYTF. The CDR3 DNA reads as TGTGCCAGTAGTATAGCGCGAAGAGCCGTCGGAGGCTACACCTTC.

The chain links TRBV10-3 to TRBJ2-5; 11 bases map to TRBD1. This CDR3 is 14 amino acids long. Germline lookup yields CDR1 ENHRY and CDR2 SYGVKD. V trimming: 6 bases; J trimming: 5 bases; junction bases outside the gene matches: 5. The CDR3, as DNA: TGTGCCATCAGGGAGGACAGGGGGCGGGAGACCCAGTACTTC. It encodes CAIREDRGRETQYF.

The CDR3 is CASSLEGGQPQHF. CDR3 nucleotides: TGTGCCAGCAGCTTAGAGGGAGGGCAGCCCCAGCATTTT. This sequence joins TRBV11-2 and TRBJ1-5; D is unclear. Germline V lookup: CDR1 SGHAT, CDR2 FQNNGV. Trimming shortened V by 0 bases and J by 7 bases, and 7 bases separated the two germline ends. CDR3 length equals 13 residues.

The gene calls are TRBV7-2 and TRBJ1-3; unclear D gene. The germline gives CDR1 SGHTA, CDR2 FQGNSA. There are 16 residues in the CDR3. The V and J ends lost 4 bases and 0 bases respectively, with 13 bases between them. Here the CDR3 reads CASSSHKGLSGNTIYF. DNA for the CDR3: TGTGCCAGCAGCTCTCACAAGGGTCTCTCTGGAAACACCATATATTTT. Variable domain in full (rest from reference TRBV7-2 and TRBJ1-3): GAGVSQSPSNKVTEKGKDVELRCDPISGHTALYWYRQSLGQGLEFLIYFQGNSAPDKSGLPSDRFSAERTGGSVSTLTIQRTQQEDSAVYLCASSSHKGLSGNTIYFGEGSWLTVV.

V is TRBV24-1 and J is TRBJ2-7; 8 nucleotides agree with TRBD2. The V segment lost 7 bases and the J segment 5 bases; nucleotides outside the gene matches: 6. Germline CDR1 reads KGHDR; CDR2 reads SFDVKD. This CDR3 comprises 13 residues. The CDR3, as DNA: TGTGCCACCAGCGACCCGCGGGAGGACGAGCAGTACTTC. Translation gives CATSDPREDEQYF.

The chain combines TRBV25-1 with TRBJ1-1; possibly TRBD1 for D (6 bases). Looked up from germline, CDR1 is MGHDK and CDR2 is SYGVNS. The V end lost 0 bases, the J end lost 0 bases, and 11 bases lay between the germline ends. The CDR3 runs 16 residues. The CDR3 protein is CASSEYFAGVNTEAFF. The CDR3 nucleotides read TGTGCCAGCAGTGAATATTTTGCAGGGGTGAACACTGAAGCTTTCTTT.